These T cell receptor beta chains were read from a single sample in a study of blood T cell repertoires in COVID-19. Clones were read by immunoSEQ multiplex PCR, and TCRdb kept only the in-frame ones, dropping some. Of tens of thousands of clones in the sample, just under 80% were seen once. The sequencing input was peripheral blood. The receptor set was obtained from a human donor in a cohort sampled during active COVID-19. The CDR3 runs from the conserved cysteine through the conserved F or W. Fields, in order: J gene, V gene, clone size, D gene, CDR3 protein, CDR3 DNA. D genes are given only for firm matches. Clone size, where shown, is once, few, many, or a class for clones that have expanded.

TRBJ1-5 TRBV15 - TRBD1 CATSRGSTGTVGYSNQPQHF TGTGCCACCAGCAGAGGTTCTACCGGGACAGTGGGATATAGCAATCAGCCCCAGCATTTT
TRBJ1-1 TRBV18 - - CASSPPGRATEAFF TGTGCCAGCTCACCACCCGGCAGGGCCACTGAAGCTTTCTTT
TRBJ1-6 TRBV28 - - CASSLSKRYNSPLHF TGTGCCAGCAGTTTAAGTAAACGGTATAATTCACCCCTCCACTTT
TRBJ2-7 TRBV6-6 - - CASSLIDYEQYF TGTGCCAGCAGTCTTATAGACTACGAGCAGTACTTC
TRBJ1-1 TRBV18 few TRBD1 CASSQGARGLNTEAFF TGTGCCAGCTCTCAGGGGGCGCGGGGCCTAAACACTGAAGCTTTCTTT
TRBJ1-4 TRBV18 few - CASSPRPSAGTTNEKLFF TGTGCCAGCTCACCCCGACCCTCGGCGGGGACTACTAATGAAAAACTGTTTTTT
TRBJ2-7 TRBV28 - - CASSLTLRSEQYF TGTGCCAGCAGTTTAACCCTGAGGAGCGAGCAGTACTTC
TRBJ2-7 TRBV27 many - CASSSFLGGEQYF TGTGCCAGCAGTTCCTTCCTCGGGGGCGAGCAGTACTTC
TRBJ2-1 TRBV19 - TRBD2 CASSIRGLAGSEQFF TGTGCCAGTAGTATCCGGGGACTAGCGGGATCCGAGCAGTTCTTC
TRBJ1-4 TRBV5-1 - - CASSFSYATNEKLFF TGCGCCAGCAGCTTCAGTTATGCAACTAATGAAAAACTGTTTTTT
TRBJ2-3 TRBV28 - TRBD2 CASIPRRSGGVFSTDTQYF TGTGCCAGCATACCTCGGAGGAGCGGGGGGGTATTTAGCACAGATACGCAGTATTTT
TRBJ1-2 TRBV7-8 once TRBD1 CASSDRGPYGYTF TGTGCCAGCAGCGACAGGGGTCCCTATGGCTACACCTTC
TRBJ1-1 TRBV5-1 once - CASAAGGVITEAFF TGCGCCAGCGCCGCGGGGGGCGTTATCACTGAAGCTTTCTTT
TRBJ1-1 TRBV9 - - CASSVGGGRQAFF TGTGCCAGCAGCGTAGGCGGGGGTCGCCAAGCTTTCTTT
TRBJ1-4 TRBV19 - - CASSGETTNEKLFF TGTGCCAGTAGTGGAGAGACAACTAATGAAAAACTGTTTTTT
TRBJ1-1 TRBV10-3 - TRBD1 CAISGQGGNTEAFF TGTGCCATCAGCGGACAGGGGGGGAACACTGAAGCTTTCTTT
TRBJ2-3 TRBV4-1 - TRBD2 CASSQAGTTSTDTQYF TGCGCCAGCAGCCAAGCCGGGACTACTAGCACAGATACGCAGTATTTT
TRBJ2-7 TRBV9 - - CASSLLPSLAIQSYEQYF TGTGCCAGCAGCCTGCTCCCTTCTTTAGCGATCCAGTCCTACGAGCAGTACTTC
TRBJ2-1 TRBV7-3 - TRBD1 CASSFGTDYNEQFF TGTGCCAGCAGCTTCGGGACAGATTACAATGAGCAGTTCTTC
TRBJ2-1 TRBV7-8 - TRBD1 CASSLVGTGASGEQFF TGTGCCAGCAGCTTAGTGGGGACAGGGGCCTCCGGTGAGCAGTTCTTC
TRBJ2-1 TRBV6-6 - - CASSYQQGNEQFF TGTGCCAGCAGTTACCAACAGGGAAATGAGCAGTTCTTC
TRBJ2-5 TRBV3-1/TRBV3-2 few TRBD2 CASSQAPGTSGRETQYF TGTGCCAGCAGCCAAGCCCCAGGGACTAGCGGGAGAGAGACCCAGTACTTC
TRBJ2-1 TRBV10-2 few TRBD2 CASSMAGGLNEQFF TGCGCCAGCAGTATGGCGGGAGGGCTCAATGAGCAGTTCTTC
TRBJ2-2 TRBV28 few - CASSFAGRTGELFF TGTGCCAGCAGTTTCGCGGGCAGAACCGGGGAGCTGTTTTTT
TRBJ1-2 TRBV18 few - CASSPSPGTRDYGYTF TGTGCCAGCTCACCAAGCCCCGGGACACGGGACTATGGCTACACCTTC
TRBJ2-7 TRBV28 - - CASIGRYEQYF TGTGCCAGCATCGGGAGATACGAGCAGTACTTC
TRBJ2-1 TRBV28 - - CASSVVLTGSYNEQFF TGTGCCAGCAGTGTTGTTCTCACCGGGTCCTACAATGAGCAGTTCTTC
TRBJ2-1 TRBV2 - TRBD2 CASSVSGRGRFF TGTGCCAGCAGTGTCAGCGGGAGGGGGCGATTCTTC
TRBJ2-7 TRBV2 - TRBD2 CASSEANSGLAGISYEQYF TGTGCCAGCAGTGAAGCAAATTCGGGACTAGCGGGGATCTCCTACGAGCAGTACTTC